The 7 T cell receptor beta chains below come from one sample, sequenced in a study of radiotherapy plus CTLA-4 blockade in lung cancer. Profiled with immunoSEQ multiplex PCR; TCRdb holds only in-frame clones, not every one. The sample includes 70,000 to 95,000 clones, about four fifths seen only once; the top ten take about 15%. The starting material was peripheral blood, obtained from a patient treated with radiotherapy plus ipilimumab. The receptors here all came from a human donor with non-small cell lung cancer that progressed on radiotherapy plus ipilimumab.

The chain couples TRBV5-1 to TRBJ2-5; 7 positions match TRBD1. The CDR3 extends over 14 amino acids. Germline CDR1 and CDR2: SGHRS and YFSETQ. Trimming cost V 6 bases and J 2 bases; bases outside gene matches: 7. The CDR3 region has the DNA TGCGCCAGCACCCCCGGGACAGTACAAGAGACCCAGTACTTC. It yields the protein CASTPGTVQETQYF.

The CDR3 sequence is CASSLGPTQYEQYF. The CDR3 DNA sequence: TGTGCCAGCAGCTTGGGACCCACCCAATACGAGCAGTACTTC. The rearrangement links TRBV7-2 to TRBJ2-7, with D perhaps matching TRBD1 or TRBD2 (5 bases each). Trimming removed 3 bases at V and 4 bases at J, with 13 bases between. CDR1 and CDR2 (germline): SGHTA, FQGNSA. The CDR3 consists of 14 residues.

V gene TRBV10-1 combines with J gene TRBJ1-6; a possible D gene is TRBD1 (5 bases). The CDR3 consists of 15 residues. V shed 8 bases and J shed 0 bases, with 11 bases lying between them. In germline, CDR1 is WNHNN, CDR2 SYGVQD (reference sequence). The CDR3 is CASGGGTSYNSPLHF. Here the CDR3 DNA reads TGCGCCAGCGGGGGAGGGACCTCCTATAATTCACCCCTCCACTTT.

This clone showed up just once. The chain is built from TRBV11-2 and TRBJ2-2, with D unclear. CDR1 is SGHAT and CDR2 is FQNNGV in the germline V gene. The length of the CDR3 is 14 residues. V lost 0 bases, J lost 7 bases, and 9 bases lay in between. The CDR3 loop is CASSLDPGVGELFF. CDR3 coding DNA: TGTGCCAGCAGCTTAGATCCAGGTGTCGGGGAGCTGTTTTTT.

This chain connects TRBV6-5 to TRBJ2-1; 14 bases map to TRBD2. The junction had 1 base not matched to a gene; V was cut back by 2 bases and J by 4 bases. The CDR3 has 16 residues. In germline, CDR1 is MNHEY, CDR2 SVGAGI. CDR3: CASSYRLAGGYNEQFF. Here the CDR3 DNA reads TGTGCCAGCAGTTACCGACTAGCGGGAGGGTACAATGAGCAGTTCTTC.

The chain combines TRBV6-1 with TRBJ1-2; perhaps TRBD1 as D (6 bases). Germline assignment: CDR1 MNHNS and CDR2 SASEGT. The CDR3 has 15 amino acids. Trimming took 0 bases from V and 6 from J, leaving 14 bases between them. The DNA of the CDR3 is TGTGCCAGCAGTGAAGCGGGGGGCGCGGTGAATGGCTACACCTTC. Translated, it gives CASSEAGGAVNGYTF.

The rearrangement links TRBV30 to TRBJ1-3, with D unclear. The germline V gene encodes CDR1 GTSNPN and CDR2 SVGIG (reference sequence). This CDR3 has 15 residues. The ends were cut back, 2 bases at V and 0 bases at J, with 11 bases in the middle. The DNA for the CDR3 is TGTGCCTGGAGTAACCCGAGCCACTCTGGAAACACCATATATTTT. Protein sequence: CAWSNPSHSGNTIYF. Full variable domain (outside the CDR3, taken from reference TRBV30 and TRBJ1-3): SQTIHQWPATLVQPVGSPLSLECTVEGTSNPNLYWYRQAAGRGLQLLFYSVGIGQISSEVPQNLSASRPQDRQFILSSKKLLLSDSGFYLCAWSNPSHSGNTIYFGEGSWLTVV.